The source of this TCR delta chain is a study of Vδ1+ human thymocytes. Study observations and caveats: Despite high sort purity, about 20% of thymic T cell receptor delta sequences were Vdelta2. Thymic TRG and TRD repertoires appeared highly polyclonal, with Gaussian CDR3 length distributions.

Extracted RNA was reverse transcribed into cDNA. CDR3 amplicons came from multiplex PCR with pooled V-gene forward and constant-region reverse primers. TCRdb repeated clone calling on the multiplex PCR reads with CATT. The sample has roughly 76,000 delta-chain clones, approximately 30% seen once. On this clone itself: Its cognate antigen is unknown.

V trimming: 5 bases; J trimming: 3 bases; junction bases outside the gene matches: 29. Germline V gives CDR1 TSWWSYY, CDR2 QGS. The CDR3 extends over 23 amino acids. The sample comprised Vdelta1+ gamma-delta thymocytes from the thymus. Subset specified: FACS-sorted CD3+ TCRalphabeta- TCRVdelta1+ TCRVdelta2- thymocytes. V and J are TRDV1 and TRDJ1, with TRDD3 identical over 11 bases. The source of this sequence is a boy in the first two years of life who had congenital heart surgery. CDR3 protein: CALGKGPLGTLLGDRPRADKLIF. DNA of the CDR3: TGTGCTCTTGGGAAAGGGCCCTTGGGAACTCTACTGGGGGATAGGCCTAGGGCCGATAAACTCATCTTT.